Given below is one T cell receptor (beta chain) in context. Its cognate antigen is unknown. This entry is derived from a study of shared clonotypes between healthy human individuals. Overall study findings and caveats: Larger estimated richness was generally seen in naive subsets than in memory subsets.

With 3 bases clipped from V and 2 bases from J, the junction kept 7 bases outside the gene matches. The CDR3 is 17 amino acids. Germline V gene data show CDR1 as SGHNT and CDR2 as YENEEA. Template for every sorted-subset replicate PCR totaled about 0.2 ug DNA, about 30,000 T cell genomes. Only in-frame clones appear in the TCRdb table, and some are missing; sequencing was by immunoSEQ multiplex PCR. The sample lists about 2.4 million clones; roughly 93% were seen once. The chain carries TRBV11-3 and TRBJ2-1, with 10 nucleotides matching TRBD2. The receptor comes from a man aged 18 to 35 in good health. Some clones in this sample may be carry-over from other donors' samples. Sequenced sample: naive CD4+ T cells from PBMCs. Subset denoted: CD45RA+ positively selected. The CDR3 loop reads CASSFFSGLAAYNEQFF. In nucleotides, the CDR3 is TGTGCCAGCAGCTTTTTTTCTGGACTAGCGGCCTACAATGAGCAGTTCTTC.